Below, one T cell receptor beta chain is given with its context. Its antigen remains undetermined. Nothing much larger sits one base from this clone, and base qualities are not available. This entry belongs to a study of vaccination effects on CD4 cells after COVID-19 (dated by TCRdb to between 2021 and 2024). Background on the whole study: Participants received two doses of either the BNT162b2 or the mRNA-1273 mRNA SARS-CoV-2 vaccine. Altogether, over 9 COVID-19 convalescent patients and a few SARS-CoV-2-naive healthy vaccine recipients made up the full study. SARS-CoV-2 spike-specific CD4+ TCR repertoires were compared before and after mRNA vaccination in COVID-19 convalescent patients and in infection-naive vaccine recipients. Cultures from other donors in the study were sequenced using the Oncomine TCR Beta short-read assay on an Illumina iSeq 100.

V is cut by 5 bases and J by 4 bases, and the space between the germline ends is 12 bases. The CDR3 holds 14 amino acids from the cysteine to the phenylalanine. Only the CDR3 portion is preserved as DNA: 42 bases, with reading frame beginning at the first base. CDR1 and CDR2, looked up from the germline V gene, are SGHRS and YFSETQ. The ViraFEST assay stimulated PBMC with viral peptide pools and then used TCR sequencing to identify antigen-specific CD4+ T cell clonotypes by expansion. After around eleven days of culture, CD4+ T cells were isolated with the EasySep CD4+ T cell isolation kit. None of the healthy vaccine recipients had a prior SARS-CoV-2 infection, which was confirmed by nucleocapsid antibody tests that came back negative both before and after vaccination. Over 1.5 million PBMC per well were cultured with approximately 10 ug/ml peptides in IMDM containing around 5% human AB serum, roughly 9.5 IU/ml IL-2 and gentamicin. On days 3 and 7, half of the culture medium was replaced with fresh IL-2-containing medium. Unless noted otherwise, every peptide stimulation condition was cultured in triplicate wells. PBMC were separated from whole blood using Ficoll-Paque Plus gradient centrifugation and were then either cryopreserved at -140C or used fresh. The overlapping peptide pools covered the spike proteins of SARS-CoV-2 and of the common cold coronaviruses HCoV-NL63, HCoV-OC43 and HCoV-229E. Genomic DNA was extracted from cultured CD4+ T cells with the QIAamp micro DNA kit.

The library relied on the immunoSEQ multiplex PCR assay. DNA from the cultured and isolated CD4+ T cells underwent TCR beta CDR3 sequencing. The authors processed their data as follows. The analysis removed non-productive TCR sequences, trimmed reads to the CDR3 region, and retained only CDR3s that were 7 or more amino acids long. The MANAFEST web app was used to identify antigen-specific clonotypes by comparing expansion in peptide wells with expansion in reference cultures. Positive clones required FDR<0.05 expansion versus reference and all other wells, odds ratio above 5, and frequency above 0.1% in two replicate wells. Clonotypes significantly expanded in SARS-CoV-2 spike wells and in at least one common cold coronavirus spike condition were defined as cross-reactive. CDR3 similarity was assessed by Levenshtein distance with the stringdist R package, and unrooted trees were built with ape in R 3.6.1. Not all clones reach the TCRdb copy of this immuneACCESS table, which keeps in-frame sequences only. Checked studies attribute under half of the gap to unresolved V genes and leave the rest unexplained. Clone size and V and J calls were adopted from that table, with D and trimming inferred from the DNA. The sample records approximately 54,000 clones, 80% of which are singletons. Jointly, the top ten make up 2% to 3% of the sample.

Paper-wide results and their limitations: The study was limited by a small number of convalescent patients, and early post-infection timepoints were lacking. In healthy vaccine recipients, vaccine-induced clones were almost all SARS-CoV-2 mono-reactive, with only 1 of 255 being cross-reactive with common cold coronaviruses. Clones induced by infection and clones induced by vaccination both contracted markedly at late timepoints after vaccination, which fits with T cell responses waning over time.

The sample was CD4+ T cells from PBMCs cultured with HCoV-229E spike peptides, taken before COVID-19 vaccination. The cell subset or site label for this specimen denotes: HCoV-229E spike overlapping peptide pool stimulation. The sequence was collected from a human donor who received a COVID-19 vaccine. The chain was built from TRBV5-1 and TRBJ1-4, and TRBD1 may be the D gene, going by 5 matching bases. The CDR3 in this case is CASSSRDGNEKLFF. The DNA sequence reads TGCGCCAGCAGTTCCCGGGACGGTAATGAAAAACTGTTTTTT.